These T cell receptor beta chains were read from a single sample in a study of regulatory T cells in long-lasting Graves disease. TCRdb processed the multiplex PCR reads anew with MiXCR; each CDR3 protein has one entry. The sample lists fewer than 550,000 distinct CDR3 sequences; 20% to 25% were seen once. The specimen comprised peripheral blood mononuclear cells (PBMCs), sampled when the disease was refractory, from a patient treated with antithyroid drugs. The receptors stem from a female donor with Graves disease. Both conserved end residues are part of each CDR3. D genes are given only for firm matches. Clone size appears in some rows only: once, few, many, or a class for an expanded clone.

TRBJ2-7,-,TRBV7-9,-,CASSLQGSGQYF,TGTGCCAGCAGCTTACAGGGGTCGGGGCAGTACTTC
TRBJ1-2,TRBD1,TRBV28,few,CASSPDRASGYTF,TGTGCCAGCAGCCCCGACAGGGCCTCTGGCTACACCTTC
TRBJ1-5,-,TRBV3-1,few,CASSQGKGVGQPQHF,TGTGCCAGCAGCCAAGGTAAAGGGGTAGGTCAGCCCCAGCATTTT
TRBJ1-1,-,TRBV9,-,CASSATGTKNTEAFF,TGTGCCAGCAGCGCCACCGGGACAAAGAACACTGAAGCTTTCTTT
TRBJ2-7,TRBD1,TRBV20-1,many,CSARGPGQGYNEQYF,TGCAGTGCTAGAGGACCGGGACAGGGGTACAACGAGCAGTACTTC
TRBJ2-2,-,TRBV7-9,many,CASSPSGTNTGELFF,TGTGCCAGCAGTCCGTCGGGAACGAACACCGGGGAGCTGTTTTTT
TRBJ1-1,TRBD1,TRBV5-1,many,CASIASGGNTEAFF,TGCGCCAGCATCGCCTCAGGGGGAAACACTGAAGCTTTCTTT
TRBJ1-6,TRBD1,TRBV28,many,CAATGQDESPLHF,TGTGCCGCAACGGGACAGGACGAATCACCCCTCCACTTT
TRBJ2-7,-,TRBV27,many,CASSSIQGSGYEQYF,TGTGCCAGCAGTTCCATTCAGGGTTCAGGCTACGAGCAGTACTTC
TRBJ2-7,-,TRBV5-1,-,CASSSPSGLFAAKALYEQYF,TGCGCCAGCAGTTCGCCCTCGGGACTCTTTGCCGCTAAGGCCCTCTACGAGCAGTACTTC
TRBJ2-5,-,TRBV6-5,few,CASSLLGGWETQYF,TGTGCCAGCAGTTTACTAGGGGGGTGGGAGACCCAGTACTTC
TRBJ2-3,-,TRBV7-6,-,CASSRPGGTQYF,TGTGCCAGCAGCCGCCCGGGCGGTACGCAGTATTTT
TRBJ2-7,-,TRBV30,-,CAWSVRLVYGQYF,TGTGCCTGGAGTGTACGACTAGTCTACGGGCAGTACTTC
TRBJ1-5,TRBD1,TRBV28,many,CASSDGTGGYNQPQHF,TGTGCCAGCAGCGACGGGACAGGGGGATACAATCAGCCCCAGCATTTT
TRBJ1-1,-,TRBV10-3,-,CAISTRRGGVTEAFF,TGTGCCATCAGTACCAGACGGGGGGGGGTCACTGAAGCTTTCTTT
TRBJ2-5,-,TRBV4-1,many,CASSQLANPGETQYF,TGCGCCAGCAGCCAACTAGCGAATCCTGGTGAGACCCAGTACTTC